Below are 29 T cell receptor beta chains sequenced from a single sample in a study of blood T cell repertoires in COVID-19. Produced via immunoSEQ multiplex PCR; TCRdb's table is partial and in-frame only. The data contain 53,000 or so clones, about nine tenths of them singletons. Material: peripheral blood. These receptors all come from a man older than 75 with acute or convalescent COVID-19.

The chain has TRBV6-4 and TRBJ1-6; 9 bases are a match to TRBD1. J gave up 8 bases and V 3 bases, and 2 bases lay outside the gene matches. This CDR3 has 14 residues. Germline CDR1 reads MRHNA; CDR2 reads SNTAGT. CDR3 sequence: CASSENRGHSPLHF. CDR3 coding DNA: TGTGCCAGCAGTGAGAACAGGGGGCATTCACCCCTCCACTTT.

V gene TRBV6-5 combines with J gene TRBJ2-1; TRBD1 matches 7 bases. The CDR3 is made up of 15 amino acids. CDR1 MNHEY and CDR2 SVGAGI come from the germline V gene. Losses at the gene ends were 6 bases for V and 6 bases for J; bases not matched to a gene: 11. The CDR3 nucleotides read TGTGCCAGCAGGGATGACAGGGTAAACCGCAATGAGCAGTTCTTC. Translation: CASRDDRVNRNEQFF.

This clone was picked up many times. This CDR3 is CASSQEGRKYGYTF. Written as DNA, the CDR3 is TGCGCCAGCAGCCAAGAGGGGAGGAAGTATGGCTACACCTTC. The chain carries TRBV4-1 and TRBJ1-2; D uncertain. The CDR3 length is 14 residues. Germline V gene sequence: CDR1 MGHRA, CDR2 YSYEKL. The ends were cut back, 0 bases at V and 5 bases at J, with 10 bases in the middle.

This chain uses TRBV5-6 with TRBJ2-7, with 7 positions matching TRBD1. Per germline, CDR1 SGHDT and CDR2 YYEEEE. The CDR3 consists of 15 residues. V dropped 0 bases and J dropped 2; count of bases not matched to a gene: 5. Here the CDR3 reads CASSLEGGSTYEQYF. CDR3 sequence (DNA): TGTGCCAGCAGCTTGGAAGGGGGCTCCACCTACGAGCAGTACTTC.

The chain employs TRBV7-2 and TRBJ2-2; TRBD2 matches 7 bases. The V and J ends lost 6 bases and 2 bases, in that order; junction bases with no gene match: 6. Germline V gives CDR1 SGHTA, CDR2 FQGNSA. This CDR3 region has 15 residues. CDR3 coding DNA: TGTGCCAGCAGATACGGGACTATCAACACCGGGGAGCTGTTTTTT. Translation: CASRYGTINTGELFF.

This chain connects TRBV30 to TRBJ1-4, with 8 bases identical to TRBD1. The CDR3 has 15 residues. V lost 0 bases to trimming and J lost 5 bases; unmatched junction nucleotides: 5. Germline V gene sequence: CDR1 GTSNPN, CDR2 SVGIG (reference sequence). This CDR3 reads CAWSVGTGRNEKLFF. DNA of the CDR3: TGTGCCTGGAGTGTAGGGACAGGAAGAAATGAAAAACTGTTTTTT.

This CDR3 is CASSLERQGAYYEQYF. The CDR3 nucleotides read TGTGCCAGCAGCTTAGAACGGCAGGGGGCATACTACGAGCAGTACTTC. The J gene is TRBJ2-7, the V gene TRBV7-2, with 8 bases identical to TRBD1. This CDR3 has 16 amino acids. Unmatched junction bases numbered 8, after V lost 1 base and J lost 3 bases. Looked up from germline, CDR1 is SGHTA and CDR2 is FQGNSA.

V is TRBV6-5 and J is TRBJ2-2; the D gene is possibly TRBD2 (7 bases). V was trimmed by 11 bases and J by 2 bases, leaving 15 bases between them. Germline-derived CDR1 and CDR2 are MNHEY and SVGAGI. The CDR3 is 14 amino acids. The CDR3 reads CAGGGGFNTGELFF. CDR3 coding DNA: TGTGCCGGGGGGGGCGGTTTCAACACCGGGGAGCTGTTTTTT.

The genes are TRBV14 and TRBJ2-3, with TRBD1 matching over 10 bases. V shed 1 base, J shed 0 bases, and the junction held 7 bases outside the gene matches. The CDR3 spans 18 residues. Germline-derived CDR1 and CDR2 are SGHDN and FVKESK. The CDR3 sequence: CASSQATGGGYSTDTQYF. The CDR3 DNA reads as TGTGCCAGCAGCCAAGCGACAGGGGGCGGGTATAGCACAGATACGCAGTATTTT.

V usage is TRBV6-5 and J usage is TRBJ1-5; D possibly corresponds to TRBD1 (5 bases). The CDR3 contains 14 residues. Trimming shortened V by 5 bases and J by 4 bases, and 12 bases separated the two germline ends. Germline lookup yields CDR1 MNHEY and CDR2 SVGAGI. This CDR3 is CASSIGTSNQPQHF. The CDR3 DNA reads as TGTGCCAGCAGTATCGGGACTTCAAATCAGCCCCAGCATTTT.

A single count supports this clone. The chain employs TRBV6-6 and TRBJ2-5, with 9 bases lining up with TRBD1. Per germline, CDR1 MNHNY and CDR2 SVGAGI (reference sequence). This CDR3 comprises 15 residues. V was clipped by 4 bases and J by 5 bases; unmatched bases: 8. The CDR3 sequence is CASSSGQGRRETQYF. In nucleotides, the CDR3 is TGTGCCAGCAGTTCCGGACAGGGGCGTAGGGAGACCCAGTACTTC.

This chain joins TRBV6-2 or TRBV6-3 and TRBJ1-3; 8 bases match TRBD1. Germline CDR1 is MNHEY and CDR2 is SVGEGT. With 2 bases clipped from V and 2 bases from J, the junction kept 5 bases outside the gene matches. The CDR3 is made up of 16 amino acids. CDR3 sequence reads: CASSYPGQGAGNTIYF. The CDR3 nucleotides are TGTGCCAGCAGTTACCCCGGACAGGGAGCTGGAAACACCATATATTTT.

The V call is TRBV25-1, the J call TRBJ1-2; possible D gene TRBD1, 6 bases. This CDR3 comprises 13 residues. Between the trimmed V and J ends, which lost 1 base and 8 bases, there was a span of 11 bases. From germline, CDR1 is MGHDK and CDR2 SYGVNS. The CDR3 loop reads CASSEFTGQGYTF. The CDR3 DNA follows: TGTGCCAGCAGTGAATTTACAGGGCAAGGCTACACCTTC.

This clone was counted only a few times. The rearrangement uses TRBV11-1 and TRBJ1-2; tentative D call: TRBD1 (5 bases). In germline, CDR1 is SGHAT, CDR2 FQDESV (reference sequence). Deletions cut 2 bases from V and 1 base from J, with 11 bases between. This CDR3 spans 15 amino acids. This CDR3 is CASSLRQGGNYGYTF. In DNA, the CDR3 is TGTGCCAGCAGCTTACGGCAGGGAGGTAACTATGGCTACACCTTC.

The CDR3 DNA sequence: TGTGCCAGCAGCAAGGGACAATCAAACACTGAAGCTTTCTTT. Translated: CASSKGQSNTEAFF. The J gene is TRBJ1-1, the V gene TRBV5-5; D perhaps matches TRBD1 (6 bases). Looked up from germline, CDR1 is SGHKS and CDR2 is YYEKEE (reference sequence). V was shortened by 4 bases and J by 2 bases, with 12 bases between the two germline ends. This CDR3 comprises 14 residues.

The chain uses TRBV3-1 (or the pseudogene TRBV3-2) and TRBJ2-6, with D maybe TRBD2 (5 bases). The CDR3 covers 20 residues. Germline V lookup: CDR1 LGHDT, CDR2 YNNKEL (reference sequence). Trimming left V 2 bases short and J 0 bases short, with 20 bases between. The CDR3: CASSQIGSWGLASGANVLTF. As DNA, the CDR3 is TGTGCCAGCAGCCAAATTGGCAGTTGGGGTCTAGCCTCTGGGGCCAACGTCCTGACTTTC.

The V gene is TRBV18, the J gene TRBJ1-1; D not resolved. The CDR3 loop spans 11 amino acids. V shed 8 bases and J shed 5 bases, with 9 bases lying between them. Germline CDR1 KGHSH, CDR2 LQKENI. The CDR3 loop is CASPLRTEAFF. The CDR3 DNA sequence: TGTGCCAGCCCCCTACGGACTGAAGCTTTCTTT.

This clone was found a few times. The rearrangement joins TRBV9 to TRBJ2-1; D is ambiguous. Germline loops: CDR1 SGDLS, CDR2 YYNGEE. The CDR3 contains 15 residues. Trimming cost V 0 bases and J 4 bases, with 11 bases left between them. CDR3 sequence: CASSVGFTEYNEQFF. The CDR3 DNA reads as TGTGCCAGCAGCGTAGGATTTACAGAGTACAATGAGCAGTTCTTC.

CDR3 nucleotide sequence: TGTGCCAGCAGCACCGGGACTAGCGGGGGAGGGGAGCAGTTCTTC. Translated, it gives CASSTGTSGGGEQFF. The chain has TRBV11-3 and TRBJ2-1; 14 bases are a match to TRBD2. The CDR3 loop spans 15 amino acids. With V trimmed by 5 bases and J by 10 bases, 7 bases remained unmatched. Germline assignment: CDR1 SGHNT and CDR2 YENEEA. The full variable domain, with the rest looked up from reference TRBV11-3 and TRBJ2-1, is EAGVVQSPRYKIIEKKQPVAFWCNPISGHNTLYWYLQNLGQGPELLIRYENEEAVDDSQLPKDRFSAERLKGVDSTLKIQPAELGDSAVYLCASSTGTSGGGEQFFGPGTRLTVL.

The chain is built from TRBV29-1 and TRBJ2-2; tentatively, D is TRBD1 (6 bases). The CDR3 is made up of 13 amino acids. From germline, CDR1 is SQVTM and CDR2 ANQGSEA. V lost 6 bases and J lost 5, with 13 bases in between. CDR3 protein: CSVGRTGTGELFF. The CDR3 bases are TGCAGCGTCGGTCGAACAGGGACCGGGGAGCTGTTTTTT.

This clone came up a few times. The chain carries TRBV5-1 and TRBJ2-3; D unresolved. Looked up from germline, CDR1 is SGHRS and CDR2 is YFSETQ. The CDR3 length is 12 residues. V gave up 4 bases and J gave up 5 bases, with 8 bases separating them. CDR3 amino acids: CASSLHGDTQYF. CDR3 in DNA: TGCGCCAGCAGCCTGCACGGAGATACGCAGTATTTT.

CDR3 residues: CASSIRGGRAFF. The CDR3 DNA follows: TGTGCCAGTAGTATTCGGGGTGGTCGAGCTTTCTTT. The chain combines TRBV19 with TRBJ1-1, with D hard to call. This CDR3 contains 12 residues. V was shortened by 3 bases and J by 10 bases, with 12 bases between the two germline ends. Per germline, CDR1 LNHDA and CDR2 SQIVND (reference sequence).

This chain connects TRBV5-1 to TRBJ2-2; the match to TRBD2 covers 13 bases. V shed 3 bases and J 5 bases; nucleotides not matched to a gene: 1. The CDR3 totals 15 residues. The V gene's germline CDR1 is SGHRS and CDR2 YFSETQ. This CDR3 reads CASSSGLAGTGELFF. As DNA, the CDR3 is TGCGCCAGCAGCTCGGGACTAGCGGGGACCGGGGAGCTGTTTTTT. Looking up the rest from reference TRBV5-1 and TRBJ2-2 gives the full variable domain: KAGVTQTPRYLIKTRGQQVTLSCSPISGHRSVSWYQQTPGQGLQFLFEYFSETQRNKGNFPGRFSGRQFSNSRSEMNVSTLELGDSALYLCASSSGLAGTGELFFGEGSRLTVL.

The chain uses TRBV6-5 and TRBJ2-2; the match to TRBD1 covers 8 bases. V shed 4 bases, J shed 1 base, and the junction held 5 bases outside the gene matches. Looked up from germline, CDR1 is MNHEY and CDR2 is SVGAGI. The CDR3 runs to 16 residues. CDR3 in DNA: TGTGCCAGCAGTTCCCGTGGGACAGGGAACACCGGGGAGCTGTTTTTT. This encodes CASSSRGTGNTGELFF.

The chain recombines TRBV7-2 with TRBJ2-5; D unresolved. Looked up from germline, CDR1 is SGHTA and CDR2 is FQGNSA. Trimming removed 6 bases at V and 5 bases at J, with 16 bases between. The CDR3 is 14 amino acids. CDR3 residues: CASSFPLAQETQYF. CDR3 coding DNA: TGTGCCAGCAGTTTTCCCTTAGCCCAGGAGACCCAGTACTTC.

The rearrangement joins TRBV2 to TRBJ1-2, with TRBD1 matching over 8 bases. Germline V CDR1 and CDR2: SNHLY, FYNNEI. V shed 5 bases, J shed 6 bases, and the junction held 8 bases outside the gene matches. The CDR3 extends over 14 amino acids. The CDR3 reads CASSMAGQGDGYTF. In DNA form, the CDR3 reads TGTGCCAGCAGTATGGCCGGACAGGGTGATGGCTACACCTTC.

This chain joins TRBV10-3 and TRBJ2-3, with 7 bases fitting TRBD2. The germline V gene has CDR1 ENHRY and CDR2 SYGVKD. Trimming removed 7 bases from V and 0 bases from J; junction bases left unmatched: 7. There are 15 residues in the CDR3. The CDR3 region is CAINPSGKSTDTQYF. CDR3 nucleotide sequence: TGTGCCATCAATCCTAGCGGAAAAAGCACAGATACGCAGTATTTT.

This chain connects TRBV30 to TRBJ1-1; D ambiguous. Per the germline V gene, CDR1 is GTSNPN and CDR2 is SVGIG (reference sequence). CDR3 length: 13 amino acids. V lost 2 bases, J lost 4 bases, and 11 bases lay in between. For the CDR3, the DNA is TGTGCCTGGAGTTTTTTTGGGAGCACTGAAGCTTTCTTT. This codes for CAWSFFGSTEAFF.

This clone was recorded only once. This rearrangement joins TRBV27 to TRBJ1-5; D call uncertain. Trimming removed 4 bases from V and 1 base from J, with 5 bases in between. This CDR3 spans 13 amino acids. Germline V lookup: CDR1 MNHEY, CDR2 SMNVEV (reference sequence). CDR3 protein: CASSSVSNQPQHF. CDR3 sequence (DNA): TGTGCCAGCAGTTCTGTGAGCAATCAGCCCCAGCATTTT.